These 15 T cell receptor beta chains share one sample of origin, sequenced in a study of control samples from healthy donors and cancer patients. Sequenced by immunoSEQ multiplex PCR; TCRdb stores in-frame clones only, minus some. The repertoire holds under 200,000 clones, with just over 85% as singletons. Sequencing used blood. These receptors originate from a young woman in good health.

The gene calls are TRBV24-1 and TRBJ1-2, with 7 bases aligning to TRBD1. Germline CDR1 is KGHDR and CDR2 is SFDVKD. V trimming: 1 base; J trimming: 8 bases; junction bases outside the gene matches: 3. The CDR3 contains 13 residues. CDR3 protein: CATSDFTGDGYTF. As DNA, the CDR3 is TGTGCCACCAGTGATTTCACAGGGGACGGCTACACCTTC.

The chain couples TRBV28 to TRBJ1-2, with D perhaps TRBD1 (5 bases). With 8 bases removed from V and 10 bases from J, the gap between germline ends came to 20 bases. The CDR3 contains 13 residues. Looked up from germline, CDR1 is MDHEN and CDR2 is SYDVKM. As DNA, the CDR3 is TGTGCCAGCGCTATCGGGACTGCCCAATACTACACCTTC. Amino acid sequence: CASAIGTAQYYTF.

The J gene is TRBJ2-5, the V gene TRBV7-9; 10 nucleotides match TRBD1. The trim removed 5 bases at V and 4 bases at J, leaving 7 bases unmatched. The CDR3 spans 15 residues. The germline V gene encodes CDR1 SEHNR and CDR2 FQNEAQ (reference sequence). In DNA form, the CDR3 reads TGTGCCAGCAGCGCACCGGGACAGGGGACAGAGACCCAGTACTTC. It specifies CASSAPGQGTETQYF.

This chain uses TRBV6-5 with TRBJ2-1; 8 bases agree with TRBD2. V was pared by 7 bases and J by 5 bases, with 10 bases of the junction left unmatched. The CDR3 covers 15 residues. Germline V CDR1 and CDR2: MNHEY, SVGAGI. The CDR3 spells CASTPSGRENNEQFF. CDR3 in DNA: TGTGCCAGCACCCCGAGCGGGAGAGAGAACAATGAGCAGTTCTTC.

The gene calls are TRBV30 and TRBJ1-2, with 9 positions matching TRBD1. This CDR3 has 12 amino acids. Germline V lookup: CDR1 GTSNPN, CDR2 SVGIG (reference sequence). V gave up 3 bases and J gave up 7 bases; unmatched junction bases: 3. In DNA, the CDR3 is TGTGCCTGGAGACAGGGGGCCTTTGGCTACACCTTC. Translation gives CAWRQGAFGYTF.

This clone was counted a single time. Here the CDR3 reads CASSLSGTSYEQYF. In DNA form, the CDR3 reads TGTGCCAGCAGTTTATCCGGGACAAGCTACGAGCAGTACTTC. The chain uses TRBV27 and TRBJ2-7; TRBD1 is a possible D gene (6 bases). The CDR3 is 14 residues long. Germline V lookup: CDR1 MNHEY, CDR2 SMNVEV (reference sequence). The V end was cut by 0 bases, the J end by 3 bases, with 9 bases between.

This chain links TRBV5-4 with TRBJ1-1; tentative D call: TRBD1 (6 bases). The germline CDR1 and CDR2 sequences are SGHNT and YYREEE (reference sequence). The ends were cut back, 4 bases at V and 1 base at J, with 17 bases in the middle. The CDR3 totals 16 residues. Here the CDR3 DNA reads TGTGCCAGCAGCCCCCTTTTGGGGGCCCGGAACACTGAAGCTTTCTTT. Encoded protein: CASSPLLGARNTEAFF.

This CDR3 reads CASSFSEGPYNEQFF. The CDR3 DNA is TGTGCCAGCAGCTTTTCGGAGGGCCCCTACAATGAGCAGTTCTTC. The rearrangement uses TRBV5-5 and TRBJ2-1, with TRBD2 as a possible D gene (6 bases). The CDR3 length is 15 residues. V lost 2 bases, J lost 2 bases, and 11 bases lay in between. The V gene's germline CDR1 is SGHKS and CDR2 YYEKEE (reference sequence).

This chain joins TRBV2 and TRBJ1-1, with TRBD1 as a possible D gene (6 bases). CDR3 length equals 14 residues. The germline V and J ends were trimmed by 6 bases and 2 bases, with 13 bases remaining between them. Germline CDR1 is SNHLY and CDR2 is FYNNEI. As DNA, the CDR3 is TGTGCCAGCAGCATGGTACAGGGAAACACTGAAGCTTTCTTT. Encoded protein: CASSMVQGNTEAFF.

The J gene is TRBJ1-1, the V gene TRBV20-1; D is unresolved. Trimming removed 5 bases from V and 1 base from J, with 5 bases in between. Germline CDR1 reads DFQATT; CDR2 reads SNEGSKA (reference sequence). The CDR3 is made up of 11 amino acids. CDR3 sequence reads: CSAQENTEAFF. The CDR3 region has the DNA TGCAGTGCTCAGGAGAACACTGAAGCTTTCTTT.

On this clone: A read error may account for a junction end that differs from germline. CDR3 nucleotides: TGCGCCAGCAGCGAAGATGGACTAACCACAGATACGCAGTATTTT. As protein: CASSEDGLTTDTQYF. The chain recombines TRBV4-1 with TRBJ2-3; perhaps TRBD2 as D (6 bases). Germline V gene data show CDR1 as MGHRA and CDR2 as YSYEKL. This CDR3 is built from 15 residues.

The chain uses TRBV11-2 and TRBJ2-7; D perhaps matches TRBD2 (7 bases). The CDR3 has 15 amino acids. Trimming removed 4 bases at V and 5 bases at J, with 18 bases between. The germline CDR1 and CDR2 sequences are SGHAT and FQNNGV. The CDR3 loop is CASSWDYRVTNEQYV. Here the CDR3 DNA reads TGTGCCAGCAGCTGGGACTACAGGGTTACAAACGAGCAGTACGTC.

A word on this clone: The identical CDR3 is also encoded by other nucleotide sequences in the sample. This chain connects TRBV27 to TRBJ1-5; D is perhaps TRBD1 (5 bases). V was shortened by 3 bases and J by 4 bases, with 13 bases between the two germline ends. This CDR3 spans 15 amino acids. CDR1 and CDR2 from the germline V gene are MNHEY and SMNVEV (reference sequence). CDR3 loop: CASSLRGAGNQPQHF. The CDR3 DNA follows: TGTGCCAGCAGTTTGAGGGGCGCTGGAAATCAGCCCCAGCATTTT.

As concerns this clone: At one of its ends the junction is not consistent with the germline gene, which may arise from a read error. The chain has TRBV10-3 and TRBJ2-1; D is ambiguous. The germline V gene encodes CDR1 ENHRY and CDR2 SYGVKD. The CDR3 spans 14 residues. This CDR3 reads CAIREYQKDNEQFF. The CDR3 nucleotides read TGTGCCATCAGGGAGTACCAGAAGGACAATGAGCAGTTCTTC.

Note on this clone: The same CDR3 can be traced to other DNA sequences in this sample. The chain uses TRBV12-3 or TRBV12-4 and TRBJ2-5; D is unresolved. The CDR3 has 11 residues. Trimming took off 2 bases at V and 2 bases at J, with 0 bases between the two ends. As DNA, the CDR3 is TGTGCCAGCAGTTTACAAGAGACCCAGTACTTC. It is translated as CASSLQETQYF.